Below, 23 T cell receptor beta chains from the same sample are listed, as sequenced in a study of T cells after yellow fever vaccination. Each CDR3 protein gets one entry after TCRdb re-called the 5' RACE reads with MiXCR. The sample yields hundreds of thousands of distinct CDR3 sequences, less than 15% seen once. The source material was PBMCs, sampled on the day of the yellow fever booster vaccination. The receptors shown here come from a man aged 30 to 45 who received the YFV17D yellow fever vaccine.

In this sample, this clonotype turned up many times. A junction end diverges from the germline sequence, so it may reflect a read error. The V gene is TRBV15, the J gene TRBJ2-7; the D gene is possibly TRBD1 (6 bases). Germline CDR1 LNHNV, CDR2 YYDKDF (reference sequence). The CDR3 length is 14 residues. CDR3 in DNA: TGTGCCACCAGCGCTAACCTTGGGGGCCCCCCCGGTGACTTC. It is translated as CATSANLGGPPGDF. Variable domain in full (rest from reference TRBV15 and TRBJ2-7): DAMVIQNPRYQVTQFGKPVTLSCSQTLNHNVMYWYQQKSSQAPKLLFHYYDKDFNNEADTPDNFQSRRPNTSFCFLDIRSPGLGDTAMYLCATSANLGGPPGDFGPGTRLTVT.

This clonotype was picked up a small number of times. This chain uses TRBV11-2 with TRBJ2-3; D is unclear. V lost 8 bases to trimming and J lost 2 bases, with 20 bases between them. The CDR3 consists of 16 residues. The germline V gene encodes CDR1 SGHAT and CDR2 FQNNGV. CDR3 bases: TGTGCCAGCTCAACAATGCGCACCGTTGTCACAGATACGCAGTATTTT. Translating it yields CASSTMRTVVTDTQYF.

In this sample, this clonotype turned up a few times. V usage is TRBV3-1 and J usage is TRBJ2-2; no firm D call. Germline CDR1 is LGHDT and CDR2 is YNNKEL (reference sequence). The V end lost 1 base, the J end lost 4 bases, and 7 bases lay between the germline ends. The CDR3 consists of 14 residues. Here the CDR3 DNA reads TGTGCCAGCAGCCAAGGGCAGATCACCGGGGAGCTGTTTTTT. Translation: CASSQGQITGELFF.

This clonotype turned up a few times. J is TRBJ2-1 and V is TRBV9; D is uncertain. Trimming took off 1 base at V and 1 base at J, with 15 bases between the two ends. CDR1 is SGDLS and CDR2 is YYNGEE in the germline V gene. There are 17 residues in the CDR3. The CDR3 reads CASSVRGDEVSYNEQFF. Here the CDR3 DNA reads TGTGCCAGCAGCGTACGTGGCGACGAGGTATCCTACAATGAGCAGTTCTTC. The full variable domain, rest sourced from reference TRBV9 and TRBJ2-1, is DSGVTQTPKHLITATGQRVTLRCSPRSGDLSVYWYQQSLDQGLQFLIQYYNGEERAKGNILERFSAQQFPDLHSELNLSSLELGDSALYFCASSVRGDEVSYNEQFFGPGTRLTVL.

This clonotype has a handful of counts. CDR3 protein: CSATGLVYNEQFF. CDR3 coding DNA: TGCAGTGCTACGGGACTAGTTTACAATGAGCAGTTCTTC. The chain carries TRBV20-1 and TRBJ2-1; 8 nucleotides agree with TRBD2. Germline V lookup: CDR1 DFQATT, CDR2 SNEGSKA (reference sequence). The CDR3 is 13 amino acids. V lost 4 bases to trimming and J lost 4 bases; unmatched junction nucleotides: 3.

The chain combines TRBV3-1 with TRBJ2-7; D might be TRBD2 (5 bases). CDR1 is LGHDT, CDR2 YNNKEL, per germline (reference sequence). V shed 4 bases and J shed 6 bases, with 13 bases lying between them. The CDR3 runs to 13 residues. Here the CDR3 DNA reads TGTGCCAGCAGCCGGCGGGCCGCTTCCGAGCAGTACTTC. Translation: CASSRRAASEQYF.

This clonotype has more than one count but fewer than ten. This sequence joins TRBV6-1 and TRBJ2-2; D ambiguous. CDR3 length equals 14 residues. Between the trimmed V and J ends, which lost 5 bases and 5 bases, there was a span of 12 bases. Per the germline V gene, CDR1 is MNHNS and CDR2 is SASEGT. DNA of the CDR3: TGTGCCAGCAGTCCTTTACGAAGGACCGGGGAGCTGTTTTTT. This encodes CASSPLRRTGELFF.

Only a few counts were recorded for this clonotype. The V call is TRBV19, the J call TRBJ2-5; 9 nucleotides agree with TRBD1. The CDR3 length is 16 residues. Per germline, CDR1 LNHDA and CDR2 SQIVND (reference sequence). Trimming removed 9 bases from V and 2 bases from J; junction bases left unmatched: 13. DNA for the CDR3: TGTGCCAGCTCGGGACAGGGTGGCCCCACTCAAGAGACCCAGTACTTC. Encoded protein: CASSGQGGPTQETQYF.

This clonotype occurred a few times. The gene calls are TRBV7-9 and TRBJ2-5, with 9 bases that match TRBD2. This CDR3 has 17 amino acids. J lost 1 base, V lost 7 bases, and 13 bases had no gene match. CDR1 and CDR2 from the germline V gene are SEHNR and FQNEAQ (reference sequence). The CDR3 nucleotides are TGTGCCAGCACTTCTGTGGTGAGCGGGGGGATCCAAGAGACCCAGTACTTC. Translating it yields CASTSVVSGGIQETQYF.

The chain links TRBV6-5 to TRBJ2-7, with D possibly TRBD1 on 5 matching bases. Germline CDR1 MNHEY, CDR2 SVGAGI. This CDR3 is 14 amino acids long. V lost 6 bases and J 4 bases, leaving 16 bases between the germline ends. CDR3 protein: CASRYQSQGYEQYF. CDR3 bases: TGTGCCAGCAGGTACCAAAGCCAGGGATACGAGCAGTACTTC.

The chain has TRBV6-5 and TRBJ2-1; D tentatively fits TRBD1 or TRBD2 (5 bases each). From germline, CDR1 is MNHEY and CDR2 SVGAGI. The CDR3 is made up of 12 amino acids. Trimming removed 8 bases at V and 5 bases at J, with 10 bases between. As DNA, the CDR3 is TGTGCCAGCGGCCGGGGCCACAATGAGCAGTTCTTC. Protein: CASGRGHNEQFF.

This clonotype has just a few counts. The J gene is TRBJ2-3, the V gene TRBV7-2; 9 nucleotides line up with TRBD2. V was pared by 4 bases and J by 8 bases, with 7 bases of the junction left unmatched. Germline loops: CDR1 SGHTA, CDR2 FQGNSA. There are 14 residues in the CDR3. CDR3 loop: CASSSISTSGTQYF. Written as DNA, the CDR3 is TGTGCCAGCAGCTCAATATCGACTAGCGGTACGCAGTATTTT.

This clonotype was seen a handful of times. The chain employs TRBV7-2 and TRBJ2-7, with D unresolved. Trimming shortened V by 5 bases and J by 9 bases, and 14 bases separated the two germline ends. The CDR3 sequence is 12 residues long. Germline CDR1 SGHTA, CDR2 FQGNSA. The CDR3 nucleotides are TGTGCCAGCAGCCCCTCCGGACCCGGGCAGTACTTC. As protein: CASSPSGPGQYF.

In its sample, this clonotype was seen a few times. The chain combines TRBV28 with TRBJ1-2, with D tentatively TRBD1 (5 bases). The V gene's germline CDR1 is MDHEN and CDR2 SYDVKM. The CDR3 is made up of 14 amino acids. Trimming cost V 5 bases and J 6 bases, with 16 bases left between them. CDR3 in DNA: TGTGCCAGCAGTACGGGGCAAGCTAGGGATGGCTACACCTTC. This translates into CASSTGQARDGYTF.

The sample holds a few counts of this clonotype. In DNA, the CDR3 is TGTGCCAGCAGGAAGGGACAGGGCTCTTACGAGCAGTACTTC. Amino acid sequence: CASRKGQGSYEQYF. The J gene is TRBJ2-7, the V gene TRBV6-1; 9 bases agree with TRBD1. V shed 6 bases and J 4 bases; nucleotides not matched to a gene: 7. This CDR3 spans 14 amino acids. Germline-derived CDR1 and CDR2 are MNHNS and SASEGT.

The chain combines TRBV7-9 with TRBJ2-1; D perhaps matches TRBD2 (6 bases). V was trimmed by 1 base and J by 5 bases, leaving 12 bases between them. The CDR3 covers 15 residues. CDR1 and CDR2 from the germline V gene are SEHNR and FQNEAQ (reference sequence). CDR3 residues: CASSLDGGPHNEQFF. CDR3 nucleotides: TGTGCCAGCAGCTTAGACGGAGGGCCCCACAATGAGCAGTTCTTC. The full variable domain, its missing parts supplied by reference TRBV7-9 and TRBJ2-1, is DTGVSQNPRHKITKRGQNVTFRCDPISEHNRLYWYRQTLGQGPEFLTYFQNEAQLEKSRLLSDRFSAERPKGSFSTLEIQRTEQGDSAMYLCASSLDGGPHNEQFFGPGTRLTVL.

This clonotype was seen a few times. The V call is TRBV29-1, the J call TRBJ2-1; D may be TRBD1 or TRBD2 (6 bases each). Germline V gene lookup returns CDR1 SQVTM and CDR2 ANQGSEA. The CDR3 runs 19 residues. Trimming took off 7 bases at V and 0 bases at J, with 28 bases between the two ends. CDR3: CSAWGVGGGKPSSYNEQFF. In nucleotides, the CDR3 is TGCAGCGCGTGGGGGGTCGGGGGCGGTAAGCCAAGCTCCTACAATGAGCAGTTCTTC.

This clonotype was found many times. The chain combines TRBV5-1 with TRBJ2-1; 9 bases fit TRBD2. Trimming cost V 3 bases and J 7 bases; bases outside gene matches: 8. Germline values: CDR1 SGHRS, CDR2 YFSETQ. This CDR3 region has 15 residues. As DNA, the CDR3 is TGCGCCAGCAGCTCTTTTCCGACTAGCGGTAATGAGCAGTTCTTC. This gives the protein CASSSFPTSGNEQFF.

This rearrangement joins TRBV4-3 to TRBJ2-7, with 9 bases lining up with TRBD1. Germline CDR1 reads LGHNA; CDR2 reads YSLEER. The ends lost 4 bases at V and 3 bases at J; junction bases unmatched: 7. The CDR3 covers 15 residues. CDR3 protein: CASSPDRGTDYEQYF. Written as DNA, the CDR3 is TGCGCCAGCAGCCCGGACAGGGGCACAGACTACGAGCAGTACTTC.

This clonotype was found many times. V gene TRBV7-2 combines with J gene TRBJ2-3, with D possibly TRBD2 on 5 matching bases. The V gene's germline CDR1 is SGHTA and CDR2 FQGNSA. Trimming shortened V by 3 bases and J by 1 base, and 8 bases separated the two germline ends. This CDR3 has 14 amino acids. CDR3 sequence: CASSFLAGTDTQYF. DNA of the CDR3: TGTGCCAGCAGCTTTCTAGCAGGCACAGATACGCAGTATTTT.

The chain recombines TRBV7-2 with TRBJ2-7; D is ambiguous. V lost 1 base to trimming and J lost 3 bases, with 7 bases between them. CDR1 is SGHTA, CDR2 FQGNSA, per germline. This CDR3 spans 13 amino acids. The CDR3 DNA is TGTGCCAGCAGCTTAGGGATCCGCTACGAGCAGTACTTC. As protein: CASSLGIRYEQYF.

V is TRBV10-3 and J is TRBJ1-4, with D possibly TRBD1 on 6 matching bases. CDR3 length: 14 amino acids. Germline CDR1 reads ENHRY; CDR2 reads SYGVKD. Trimming stripped 0 bases from V and 6 bases from J, with 8 bases between. The CDR3 DNA is TGTGCCATCAGTGAGTCACAGGGCGATGAAAAACTGTTTTTT. This encodes CAISESQGDEKLFF.

CDR3 nucleotides: TGCGCCAGCAGCATGGGGCAGAGACTAGCGGGAAATCTGAACGAGCAGTACTTC. It specifies CASSMGQRLAGNLNEQYF. This chain links TRBV5-1 with TRBJ2-7; TRBD2 agrees at 11 bases. Losses at the gene ends were 4 bases for V and 5 bases for J; bases not matched to a gene: 17. The CDR3 totals 18 residues. Germline CDR1 is SGHRS and CDR2 is YFSETQ. Filled out from reference TRBV5-1 and TRBJ2-7, the complete variable domain reads KAGVTQTPRYLIKTRGQQVTLSCSPISGHRSVSWYQQTPGQGLQFLFEYFSETQRNKGNFPGRFSGRQFSNSRSEMNVSTLELGDSALYLCASSMGQRLAGNLNEQYFGPGTRLTVT.